These 29 T cell receptor beta chains originate from one sample sequenced in a study of beta chain features in type 1 diabetes. Their antigen targets remain unknown. The study reverse transcribed the entire isolated RNA, so it sequenced expressed TCRB transcripts. Only in-frame clones appear in the TCRdb table, and some are missing; sequencing was by immunoSEQ multiplex PCR. The sample records 300,000 to 350,000 clones, roughly 14% being singletons. General observations from the study: Shorter TCRB CDR3s, moderately but significantly so, marked every one of the four CD4+ subsets in Type 1 diabetes patients.

Specimen: naive CD4+ T cells from blood. Receptors originate from a woman younger than 30 with type 1 diabetes.

The rearrangement joins TRBV5-1 to TRBJ2-7; D is uncertain. Trimming took off 0 bases at V and 4 bases at J, with 14 bases between the two ends. Germline V gene sequence: CDR1 SGHRS, CDR2 YFSETQ. This CDR3 is 15 amino acids long. CDR3 DNA sequence: TGCGCCAGCAGCTTGGAAATGAGTGCGAAGTACGAGCAGTACTTC. Translated: CASSLEMSAKYEQYF.

This clone was observed a handful of times. This chain joins TRBV5-1 and TRBJ2-7; D uncertain. The CDR3 consists of 14 residues. Germline lookup yields CDR1 SGHRS and CDR2 YFSETQ. Deletions cut 8 bases from V and 2 bases from J, with 17 bases between. CDR3 coding DNA: TGCGCCAGTAAACCTGCGGATCTGACCTACGAGCAGTACTTC. Its translation: CASKPADLTYEQYF.

The rearrangement joins TRBV15 to TRBJ1-5; D ambiguous. The germline gives CDR1 LNHNV, CDR2 YYDKDF (reference sequence). Trimming shortened V by 0 bases and J by 4 bases, and 4 bases separated the two germline ends. The CDR3 spans 13 residues. The DNA for the CDR3 is TGTGCCACCAGCAGAGATCTGAATCAGCCCCAGCATTTT. Protein: CATSRDLNQPQHF.

This clone appeared a few times. This rearrangement joins TRBV6-1 to TRBJ2-5; the D gene is possibly TRBD2 (5 bases). The CDR3 is 12 residues long. Germline CDR1 is MNHNS and CDR2 is SASEGT. Trimming removed 8 bases at V and 4 bases at J, with 11 bases between. This CDR3 reads CASRRGRETQYF. Written as DNA, the CDR3 is TGTGCCAGCCGCCGGGGAAGAGAGACCCAGTACTTC.

CDR3 nucleotides: TGCGCCAGCAGCAATCCGGGACAGGGAAATGAAAAACTGTTTTTT. Protein product: CASSNPGQGNEKLFF. V gene TRBV5-1 combines with J gene TRBJ1-4; 9 nucleotides agree with TRBD1. Germline V lookup: CDR1 SGHRS, CDR2 YFSETQ. This CDR3 is built from 15 residues. V dropped 4 bases and J dropped 5; count of bases not matched to a gene: 6. The entire variable domain, with the rest obtained from reference TRBV5-1 and TRBJ1-4, is as follows: KAGVTQTPRYLIKTRGQQVTLSCSPISGHRSVSWYQQTPGQGLQFLFEYFSETQRNKGNFPGRFSGRQFSNSRSEMNVSTLELGDSALYLCASSNPGQGNEKLFFGSGTQLSVL.

This rearrangement joins TRBV7-2 to TRBJ2-7, with 8 bases identical to TRBD1. V gave up 5 bases and J gave up 4 bases; unmatched junction bases: 7. CDR1 and CDR2 from the germline V gene are SGHTA and FQGNSA. The CDR3 is made up of 14 amino acids. The CDR3 spells CASSKVQGAYEQYF. The CDR3 DNA is TGTGCCAGCAGCAAAGTGCAGGGGGCTTACGAGCAGTACTTC.

This clone came up a few times. The CDR3 coding sequence is TGCGCCAGCAGCCCCGGACTAGCGGGAAACGAGCAGTACTTC. This encodes CASSPGLAGNEQYF. This sequence joins TRBV5-1 and TRBJ2-7; 12 bases line up with TRBD2. Germline assignment: CDR1 SGHRS and CDR2 YFSETQ. The CDR3 loop spans 14 amino acids. V shed 4 bases, J shed 5 bases, and the junction held 4 bases outside the gene matches.

This clone was found a few times. The V gene is TRBV27, the J gene TRBJ1-5, with 9 bases identical to TRBD1. Trimming at V came to 5 bases and at J to 5 bases, leaving 4 bases not matched to a gene. This CDR3 region has 14 residues. Looked up from germline, CDR1 is MNHEY and CDR2 is SMNVEV (reference sequence). Here the CDR3 reads CASSRQGGDQPQHF. In nucleotides, the CDR3 is TGTGCCAGCAGTCGACAGGGGGGAGATCAGCCCCAGCATTTT.

The chain recombines TRBV9 with TRBJ2-3, with 9 nucleotides matching TRBD2. With V trimmed by 3 bases and J by 3 bases, 5 bases remained unmatched. The V gene's germline CDR1 is SGDLS and CDR2 YYNGEE. The CDR3 contains 15 residues. CDR3 DNA: TGTGCCAGCAGCGCCCTAGCGGGGATAACAGATACGCAGTATTTT. As protein: CASSALAGITDTQYF.

This clone was counted only a few times. The chain uses TRBV7-9 and TRBJ2-6; TRBD1 is a possible D gene (5 bases). The CDR3 extends over 16 amino acids. Trimming pared 2 bases from V and 2 bases from J, leaving 10 bases between. In germline, CDR1 is SEHNR, CDR2 FQNEAQ (reference sequence). The CDR3 DNA follows: TGTGCCAGCAGCTTATGGGGCAGGACTGGGGCCAACGTCCTGACTTTC. Translated, it gives CASSLWGRTGANVLTF.

This clone came up a few times. For the CDR3, the DNA is TGTGCCAGCAGTAACTACAGGGAGGCTTTCTTT. Protein sequence: CASSNYREAFF. The chain recombines TRBV6-5 with TRBJ1-1, with D maybe TRBD1 (6 bases). The CDR3 is 11 residues long. Trimming removed 5 bases from V and 11 bases from J, with 12 bases in between. The germline V gene encodes CDR1 MNHEY and CDR2 SVGAGI.

This clone was counted only a few times. CDR3 amino acids: CATRLAGREQFF. CDR3 DNA sequence: TGTGCCACCAGACTAGCGGGACGTGAGCAGTTCTTC. The rearrangement uses TRBV6-1 and TRBJ2-1, with 11 nucleotides matching TRBD2. With V trimmed by 10 bases and J by 9 bases, 5 bases remained unmatched. The CDR3 extends over 12 amino acids. Germline loops: CDR1 MNHNS, CDR2 SASEGT.

This rearrangement joins TRBV30 to TRBJ2-3, with TRBD2 matching 9 bases. Germline V gene lookup returns CDR1 GTSNPN and CDR2 SVGIG (reference sequence). The V and J ends lost 4 bases and 10 bases, in that order; junction bases with no gene match: 6. CDR3 length equals 12 residues. The CDR3 loop reads CAWNRGLAPQYF. CDR3 nucleotide sequence: TGTGCCTGGAACAGGGGACTAGCCCCGCAGTATTTT.

V gene TRBV5-4 combines with J gene TRBJ1-1; 9 positions match TRBD1. The length of the CDR3 is 14 residues. After removal of 5 bases from V and 5 bases from J, the junction contained 7 bases not matched to a gene. Germline CDR1 SGHNT, CDR2 YYREEE (reference sequence). CDR3 residues: CASSATGGKTEAFF. The CDR3 DNA sequence: TGTGCCAGCAGTGCCACAGGGGGCAAGACTGAAGCTTTCTTT.

This clone has at least ten counts. This chain uses TRBV5-4 with TRBJ2-7, with 8 bases identical to TRBD2. V shed 4 bases and J 6 bases; nucleotides not matched to a gene: 9. This CDR3 region has 14 residues. Germline CDR1 reads SGHNT; CDR2 reads YYREEE (reference sequence). CDR3 coding DNA: TGTGCCAGCAGCCATCAGCGGGAGAGGGGCGAGCAGTACTTC. It translates to CASSHQRERGEQYF.

The V and J genes are TRBV30 and TRBJ1-2, with 8 bases identical to TRBD1. Germline V gene sequence: CDR1 GTSNPN, CDR2 SVGIG (reference sequence). With V trimmed by 2 bases and J by 3 bases, 11 bases remained unmatched. The CDR3 consists of 16 residues. DNA of the CDR3: TGTGCCTGGAGTCGAAAAGGACAGGGCGGTCACTATGGCTACACCTTC. Translating gives CAWSRKGQGGHYGYTF.

This clone was counted only a few times. This chain connects TRBV9 to TRBJ2-6, with D unresolved. Germline V lookup: CDR1 SGDLS, CDR2 YYNGEE. The ends were cut back, 6 bases at V and 0 bases at J, with 13 bases in the middle. The CDR3 length is 16 residues. DNA for the CDR3: TGTGCCAGCAATCTCGGTATCTCCTCTGGGGCCAACGTCCTGACTTTC. Protein sequence: CASNLGISSGANVLTF.

CDR3 bases: TGTGCCAGTAGTGTCCCCCGGGACAGGGGCCCCTATGGCTACACCTTC. Translating it yields CASSVPRDRGPYGYTF. The chain has TRBV19 and TRBJ1-2, with 10 nucleotides matching TRBD1. Trimming removed 5 bases from V and 4 bases from J; junction bases left unmatched: 10. The CDR3 consists of 16 residues. Germline V gene lookup returns CDR1 LNHDA and CDR2 SQIVND (reference sequence).

This clone was recorded a few times. The CDR3 DNA reads TGTGCCAGCAGCTTACTGGCAAACATTCAGTACTTC. It is translated as CASSLLANIQYF. The chain uses TRBV7-9 and TRBJ2-4; D unclear. This CDR3 comprises 12 residues. CDR1 is SEHNR and CDR2 is FQNEAQ in the germline V gene (reference sequence). Trimming shortened V by 2 bases and J by 6 bases, and 5 bases separated the two germline ends. Together with reference TRBV7-9 and TRBJ2-4, the CDR3 gives the full variable domain: DTGVSQNPRHKITKRGQNVTFRCDPISEHNRLYWYRQTLGQGPEFLTYFQNEAQLEKSRLLSDRFSAERPKGSFSTLEIQRTEQGDSAMYLCASSLLANIQYFGAGTRLSVL.

The chain carries TRBV13 and TRBJ2-7; D perhaps matches TRBD1 (5 bases). The CDR3 runs 16 residues. V was clipped by 9 bases and J by 0 bases, with 21 bases between them. Looked up from germline, CDR1 is PRHDT and CDR2 is FYEKMQ (reference sequence). The DNA of the CDR3 is TGTGCCAGGAAGGACGGCCGGACAAGGGACTCCTACGAGCAGTACGTC. This codes for CARKDGRTRDSYEQYV.

This clone was seen more than once but under ten times. The V call is TRBV12-5, the J call TRBJ2-7; TRBD2 matches at 10 bases. The V gene's germline CDR1 is LGHNT and CDR2 FRNRAP. The CDR3 has 15 residues. After removal of 6 bases from V and 3 bases from J, the junction contained 8 bases not matched to a gene. The CDR3 reads CASGASGSGVYEQYV. The CDR3 nucleotides read TGTGCTAGTGGGGCTAGCGGGAGTGGGGTCTACGAGCAGTACGTC.

The chain uses TRBV5-1 and TRBJ2-1; 8 positions agree with TRBD2. Trimming at V came to 4 bases and at J to 4 bases, leaving 10 bases not matched to a gene. CDR1 and CDR2 from the germline V gene are SGHRS and YFSETQ. The CDR3 runs to 16 residues. In DNA form, the CDR3 reads TGCGCCAGCAGCACTCGGAGCGGGAGTTTGTACAATGAGCAGTTCTTC. Amino acids: CASSTRSGSLYNEQFF.

CDR3 amino acids: CAWSVQHRQPQHF. As DNA, the CDR3 is TGTGCCTGGAGTGTACAACACCGACAGCCCCAGCATTTT. The J gene is TRBJ1-5, the V gene TRBV30; no definite D call. Germline lookup yields CDR1 GTSNPN and CDR2 SVGIG (reference sequence). The germline V and J ends were trimmed by 0 bases and 7 bases, with 10 bases remaining between them. The CDR3 extends over 13 amino acids.

This clone was seen a handful of times. J is TRBJ2-1 and V is TRBV7-2; 13 nucleotides agree with TRBD2. This CDR3 region has 15 residues. Germline CDR1 reads SGHTA; CDR2 reads FQGNSA. V was clipped by 5 bases and J by 8 bases; unmatched bases: 6. The DNA for the CDR3 is TGTGCCAGCAGCACACTAGCGGGGGGGGCCTATGAGCAGTTCTTC. This encodes CASSTLAGGAYEQFF.

This clone appeared a few times. The chain links TRBV5-4 to TRBJ2-1, with 8 nucleotides matching TRBD2. This CDR3 has 15 amino acids. After removal of 0 bases from V and 4 bases from J, the junction contained 3 bases not matched to a gene. Germline V gives CDR1 SGHNT, CDR2 YYREEE (reference sequence). CDR3 amino acids: CASSLDSGIYNEQFF. The DNA for the CDR3 is TGTGCCAGCAGCTTGGATAGCGGGATTTACAATGAGCAGTTCTTC.

This clone was observed a few times. The V call is TRBV15, the J call TRBJ2-7, with TRBD1 as a possible D gene (6 bases). Trimming shortened V by 2 bases and J by 3 bases, and 14 bases separated the two germline ends. The CDR3 totals 15 residues. Germline V CDR1 and CDR2: LNHNV, YYDKDF (reference sequence). The CDR3 loop reads CATSRTPGTSYEQYF. Here the CDR3 DNA reads TGTGCCACCAGCAGAACTCCCGGGACAAGCTACGAGCAGTACTTC.

This clone was seen more than once but under ten times. The CDR3, as DNA: TGTGCCAGCAGCGTAGCCGCCGGGGGAGAGGAGACCCAGTACTTC. Protein sequence: CASSVAAGGEETQYF. The V and J genes are TRBV9 and TRBJ2-5; maybe TRBD2 (6 bases). V shed 0 bases and J shed 5 bases, with 14 bases lying between them. Germline CDR1 reads SGDLS; CDR2 reads YYNGEE. The CDR3 spans 15 residues.

This clone has more than one count but fewer than ten. V usage is TRBV28 and J usage is TRBJ2-5; D is perhaps TRBD1 (5 bases). Between the trimmed V and J ends, which lost 2 bases and 2 bases, there was a span of 12 bases. The CDR3 is 15 residues long. Per the germline V gene, CDR1 is MDHEN and CDR2 is SYDVKM. The CDR3 is CASSLSGAGQETQYF. In nucleotides, the CDR3 is TGTGCCAGCAGTTTAAGTGGGGCCGGACAAGAGACCCAGTACTTC.

V usage is TRBV15 and J usage is TRBJ2-5; 8 positions agree with TRBD2. Germline V CDR1 and CDR2: LNHNV, YYDKDF (reference sequence). This CDR3 comprises 16 residues. V lost 0 bases, J lost 6 bases, and 9 bases stayed unmatched. The CDR3 DNA reads TGTGCCACCAGCAGAGAGAGAAGCGGGAGAGTTAAGACCCAGTACTTC. This codes for CATSRERSGRVKTQYF. The whole variable domain, filled in from reference TRBV15 and TRBJ2-5, reads DAMVIQNPRYQVTQFGKPVTLSCSQTLNHNVMYWYQQKSSQAPKLLFHYYDKDFNNEADTPDNFQSRRPNTSFCFLDIRSPGLGDTAMYLCATSRERSGRVKTQYFGPGTRLLVL.